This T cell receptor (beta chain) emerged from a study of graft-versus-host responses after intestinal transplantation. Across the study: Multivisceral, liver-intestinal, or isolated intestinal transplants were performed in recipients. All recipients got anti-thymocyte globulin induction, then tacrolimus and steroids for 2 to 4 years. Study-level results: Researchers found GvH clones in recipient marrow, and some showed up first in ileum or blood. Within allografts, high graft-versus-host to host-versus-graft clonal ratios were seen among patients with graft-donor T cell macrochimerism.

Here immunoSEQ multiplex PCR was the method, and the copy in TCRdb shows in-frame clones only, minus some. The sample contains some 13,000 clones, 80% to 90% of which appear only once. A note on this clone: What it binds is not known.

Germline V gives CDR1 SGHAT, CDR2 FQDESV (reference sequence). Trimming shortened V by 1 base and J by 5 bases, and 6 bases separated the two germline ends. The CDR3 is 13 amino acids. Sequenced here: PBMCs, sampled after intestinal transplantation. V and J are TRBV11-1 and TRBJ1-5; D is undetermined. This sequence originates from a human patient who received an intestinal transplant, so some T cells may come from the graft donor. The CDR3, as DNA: TGTGCCAGCAGCTTAGGCGGAGATCAGCCCCAGCATTTT. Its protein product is CASSLGGDQPQHF. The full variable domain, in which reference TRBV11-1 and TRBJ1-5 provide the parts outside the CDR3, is EAEVAQSPRYKITEKSQAVAFWCDPISGHATLYWYRQILGQGPELLVQFQDESVVDDSQLPKDRFSAERLKGVDSTLKIQPAELGDSAMYLCASSLGGDQPQHFGDGTRLSIL.